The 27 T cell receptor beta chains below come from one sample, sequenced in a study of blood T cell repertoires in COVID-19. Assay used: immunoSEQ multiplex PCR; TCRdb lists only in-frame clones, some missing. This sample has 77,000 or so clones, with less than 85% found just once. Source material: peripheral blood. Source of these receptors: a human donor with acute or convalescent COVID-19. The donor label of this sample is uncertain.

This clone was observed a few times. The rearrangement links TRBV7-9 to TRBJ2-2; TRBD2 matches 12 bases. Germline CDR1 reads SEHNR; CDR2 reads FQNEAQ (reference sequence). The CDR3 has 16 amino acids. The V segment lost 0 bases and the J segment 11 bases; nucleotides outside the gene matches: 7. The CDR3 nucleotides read TGTGCCAGCAGCTTAGCGAGAACGACTAGCGGGGGTGAGCTGTTTTTT. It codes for CASSLARTTSGGELFF.

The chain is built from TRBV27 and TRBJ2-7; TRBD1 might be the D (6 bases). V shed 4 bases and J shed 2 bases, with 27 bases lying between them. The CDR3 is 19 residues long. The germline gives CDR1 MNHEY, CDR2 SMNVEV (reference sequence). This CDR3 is CASSSAYREAARRPYEQYF. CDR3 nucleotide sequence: TGTGCCAGCAGTTCCGCCTACAGGGAAGCGGCGCGGAGACCCTACGAGCAGTACTTC.

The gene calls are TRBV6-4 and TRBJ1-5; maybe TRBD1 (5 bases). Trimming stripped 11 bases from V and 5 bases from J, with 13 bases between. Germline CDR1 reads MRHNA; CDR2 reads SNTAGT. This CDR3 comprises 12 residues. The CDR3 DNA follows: TGTGCCCCGGCCCAGGGTCATCAGCCCCAGCATTTT. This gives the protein CAPAQGHQPQHF.

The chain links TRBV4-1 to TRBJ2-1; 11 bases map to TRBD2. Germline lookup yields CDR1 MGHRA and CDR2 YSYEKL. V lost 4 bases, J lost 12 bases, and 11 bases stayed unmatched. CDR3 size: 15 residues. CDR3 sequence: CASSPMTSGVGGQFF. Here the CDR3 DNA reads TGCGCCAGCAGCCCGATGACTAGCGGGGTCGGGGGGCAGTTCTTC.

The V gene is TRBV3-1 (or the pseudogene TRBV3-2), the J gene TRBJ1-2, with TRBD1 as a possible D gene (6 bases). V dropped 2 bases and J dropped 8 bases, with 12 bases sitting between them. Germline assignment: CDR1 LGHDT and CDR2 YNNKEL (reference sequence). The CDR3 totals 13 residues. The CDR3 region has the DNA TGTGCCAGCAGCCAAAGGCACAGGGAGGGCTACACCTTC. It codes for CASSQRHREGYTF.

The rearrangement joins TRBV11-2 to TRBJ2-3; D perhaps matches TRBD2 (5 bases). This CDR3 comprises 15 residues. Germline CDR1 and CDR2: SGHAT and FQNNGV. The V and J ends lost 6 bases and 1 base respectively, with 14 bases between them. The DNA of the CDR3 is TGTGCCAGCAGACATCCACTAGATGGCACAGATACGCAGTATTTT. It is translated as CASRHPLDGTDTQYF.

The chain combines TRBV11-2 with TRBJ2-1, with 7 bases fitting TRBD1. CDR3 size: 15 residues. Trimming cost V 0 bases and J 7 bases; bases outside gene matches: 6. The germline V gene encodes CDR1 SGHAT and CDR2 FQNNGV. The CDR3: CASSLEWNRGNEQFF. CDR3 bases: TGTGCCAGCAGCTTAGAATGGAACAGGGGAAATGAGCAGTTCTTC.

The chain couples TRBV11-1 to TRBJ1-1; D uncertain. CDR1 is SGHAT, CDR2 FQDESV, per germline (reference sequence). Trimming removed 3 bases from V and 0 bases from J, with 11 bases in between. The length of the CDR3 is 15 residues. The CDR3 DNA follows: TGTGCCAGCAGCTTTGGAGGATTTATGAACACTGAAGCTTTCTTT. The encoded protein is CASSFGGFMNTEAFF.

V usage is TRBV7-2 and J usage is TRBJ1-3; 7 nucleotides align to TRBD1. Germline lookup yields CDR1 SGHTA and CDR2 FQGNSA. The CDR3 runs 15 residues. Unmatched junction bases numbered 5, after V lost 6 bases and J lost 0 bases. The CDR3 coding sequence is TGTGCCAGCAGTTCAGGGGGATTCTCTGGAAACACCATATATTTT. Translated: CASSSGGFSGNTIYF. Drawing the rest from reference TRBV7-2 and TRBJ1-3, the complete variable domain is GAGVSQSPSNKVTEKGKDVELRCDPISGHTALYWYRQSLGQGLEFLIYFQGNSAPDKSGLPSDRFSAERTGGSVSTLTIQRTQQEDSAVYLCASSSGGFSGNTIYFGEGSWLTVV.

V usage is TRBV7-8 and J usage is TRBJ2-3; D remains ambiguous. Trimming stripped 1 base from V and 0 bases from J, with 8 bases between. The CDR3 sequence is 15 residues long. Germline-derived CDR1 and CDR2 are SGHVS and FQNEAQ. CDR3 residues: CASSLVQSSTDTQYF. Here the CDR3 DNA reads TGTGCCAGCAGCTTAGTACAGTCTAGCACAGATACGCAGTATTTT.

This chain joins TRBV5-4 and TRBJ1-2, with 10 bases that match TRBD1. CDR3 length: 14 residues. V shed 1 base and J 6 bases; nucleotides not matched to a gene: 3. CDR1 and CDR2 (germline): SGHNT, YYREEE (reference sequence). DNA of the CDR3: TGTGCCAGCAGCTTGAGACAGGGGGCGAATGGCTACACCTTC. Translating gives CASSLRQGANGYTF.

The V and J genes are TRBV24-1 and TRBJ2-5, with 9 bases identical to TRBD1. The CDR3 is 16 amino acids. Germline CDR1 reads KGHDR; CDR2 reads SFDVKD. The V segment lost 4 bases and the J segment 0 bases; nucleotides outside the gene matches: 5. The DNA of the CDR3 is TGTGCCACCAGTGAAACTAGGACAGGGGACCAAGAGACCCAGTACTTC. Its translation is CATSETRTGDQETQYF.

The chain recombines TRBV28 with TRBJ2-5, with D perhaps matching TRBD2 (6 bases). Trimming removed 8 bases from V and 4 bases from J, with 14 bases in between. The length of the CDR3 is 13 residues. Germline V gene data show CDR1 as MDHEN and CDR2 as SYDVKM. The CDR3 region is CASGGTLRETQYF. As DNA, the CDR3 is TGTGCCAGCGGAGGGACTCTGCGAGAGACCCAGTACTTC.

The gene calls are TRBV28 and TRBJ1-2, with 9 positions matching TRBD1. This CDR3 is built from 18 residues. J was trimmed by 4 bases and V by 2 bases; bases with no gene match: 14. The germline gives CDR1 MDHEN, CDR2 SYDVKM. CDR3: CASSLLPGQGGFSYGYTF. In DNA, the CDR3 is TGTGCCAGCAGTTTACTACCGGGACAGGGAGGTTTTAGCTATGGCTACACCTTC.

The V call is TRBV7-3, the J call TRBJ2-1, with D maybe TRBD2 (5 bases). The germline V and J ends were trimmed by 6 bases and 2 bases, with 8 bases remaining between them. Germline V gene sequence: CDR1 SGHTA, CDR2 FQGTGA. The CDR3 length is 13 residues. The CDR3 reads CASSGGPYNEQFF. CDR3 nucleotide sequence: TGTGCCAGCAGTGGCGGGCCCTACAATGAGCAGTTCTTC.

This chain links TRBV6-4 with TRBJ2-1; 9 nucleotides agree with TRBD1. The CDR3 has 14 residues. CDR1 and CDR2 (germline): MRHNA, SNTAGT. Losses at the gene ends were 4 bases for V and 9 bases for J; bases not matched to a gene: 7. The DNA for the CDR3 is TGTGCCAGCAGTGCGGGACAGGGTCGGAGTGAGCAGTTCTTC. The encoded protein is CASSAGQGRSEQFF.

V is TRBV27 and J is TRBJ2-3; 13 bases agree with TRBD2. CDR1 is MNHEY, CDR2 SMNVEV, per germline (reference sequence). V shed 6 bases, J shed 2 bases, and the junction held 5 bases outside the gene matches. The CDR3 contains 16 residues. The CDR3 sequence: CASSPTSGGITDTQYF. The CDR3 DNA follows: TGTGCCAGCAGCCCGACTAGCGGGGGGATCACAGATACGCAGTATTTT.

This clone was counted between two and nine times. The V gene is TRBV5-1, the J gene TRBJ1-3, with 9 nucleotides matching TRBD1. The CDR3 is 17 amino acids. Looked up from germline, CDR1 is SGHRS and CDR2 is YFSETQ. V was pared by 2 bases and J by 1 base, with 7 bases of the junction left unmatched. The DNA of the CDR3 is TGCGCCAGCAGCTTTGGGGGACAGGGACTTTCTGGAAACACCATATATTTT. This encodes CASSFGGQGLSGNTIYF.

CDR3: CASWPGTGGHEQYV. CDR3 nucleotides: TGTGCCAGCTGGCCCGGGACAGGGGGCCACGAGCAGTACGTC. The chain links TRBV25-1 to TRBJ2-7; 12 positions match TRBD1. The germline CDR1 and CDR2 sequences are MGHDK and SYGVNS. Trimming removed 8 bases from V and 5 bases from J; junction bases left unmatched: 7. The CDR3 has 14 residues.

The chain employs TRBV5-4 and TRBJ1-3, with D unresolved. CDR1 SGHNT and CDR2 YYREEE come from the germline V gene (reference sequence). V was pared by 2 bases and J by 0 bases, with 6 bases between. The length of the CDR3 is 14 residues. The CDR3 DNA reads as TGTGCCAGCAGCTTACGGGGCTCTGGAAACACCATATATTTT. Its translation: CASSLRGSGNTIYF.

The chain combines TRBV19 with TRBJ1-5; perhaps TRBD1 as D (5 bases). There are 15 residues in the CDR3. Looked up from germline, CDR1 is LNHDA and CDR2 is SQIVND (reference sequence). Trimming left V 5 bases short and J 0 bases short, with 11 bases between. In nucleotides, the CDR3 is TGTGCCAGTAGTTCACAGGCCTATAGCAATCAGCCCCAGCATTTT. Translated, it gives CASSSQAYSNQPQHF.

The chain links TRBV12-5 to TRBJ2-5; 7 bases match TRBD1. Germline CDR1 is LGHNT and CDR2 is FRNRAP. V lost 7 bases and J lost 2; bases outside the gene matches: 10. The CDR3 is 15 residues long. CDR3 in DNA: TGTGCTAGTGCCAGTCGGACAGGCGATCAAGAGACCCAGTACTTC. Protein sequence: CASASRTGDQETQYF.

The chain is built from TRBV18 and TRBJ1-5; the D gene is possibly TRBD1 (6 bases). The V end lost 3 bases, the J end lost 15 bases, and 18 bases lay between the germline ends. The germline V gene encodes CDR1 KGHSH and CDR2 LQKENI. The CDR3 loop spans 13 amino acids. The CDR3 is CASSPTQGWGGHF. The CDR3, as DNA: TGTGCCAGCTCACCGACACAGGGATGGGGGGGGCATTTT.

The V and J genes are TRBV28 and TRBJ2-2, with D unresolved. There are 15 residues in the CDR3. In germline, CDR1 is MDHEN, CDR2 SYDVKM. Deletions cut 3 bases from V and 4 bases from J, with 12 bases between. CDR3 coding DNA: TGTGCCAGCAGTTTGCCTGAAAGAGGCACCGGGGAGCTGTTTTTT. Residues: CASSLPERGTGELFF.

CDR3 protein: CASSADRSNEKLFF. In nucleotides, the CDR3 is TGTGCCAGCTCAGCTGACAGGAGTAATGAAAAACTGTTTTTT. The chain employs TRBV18 and TRBJ1-4; TRBD1 might be the D (6 bases). V lost 5 bases to trimming and J lost 4 bases, with 11 bases between them. CDR1 and CDR2 (germline): KGHSH, LQKENI. This CDR3 contains 14 residues.

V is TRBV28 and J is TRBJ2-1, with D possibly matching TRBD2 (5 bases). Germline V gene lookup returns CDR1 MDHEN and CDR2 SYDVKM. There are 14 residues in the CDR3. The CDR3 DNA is TGTGCGACCGAAGCGAGCGGATCCTACAATGAGCAGTTCTTC. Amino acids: CATEASGSYNEQFF.

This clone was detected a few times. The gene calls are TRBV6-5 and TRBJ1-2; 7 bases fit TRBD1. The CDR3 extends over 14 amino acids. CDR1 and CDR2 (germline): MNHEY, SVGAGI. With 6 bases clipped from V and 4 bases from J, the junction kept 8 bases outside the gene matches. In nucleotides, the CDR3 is TGTGCCAGCAGCCAACGGACAGGCGTCTATGGCTACACCTTC. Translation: CASSQRTGVYGYTF.